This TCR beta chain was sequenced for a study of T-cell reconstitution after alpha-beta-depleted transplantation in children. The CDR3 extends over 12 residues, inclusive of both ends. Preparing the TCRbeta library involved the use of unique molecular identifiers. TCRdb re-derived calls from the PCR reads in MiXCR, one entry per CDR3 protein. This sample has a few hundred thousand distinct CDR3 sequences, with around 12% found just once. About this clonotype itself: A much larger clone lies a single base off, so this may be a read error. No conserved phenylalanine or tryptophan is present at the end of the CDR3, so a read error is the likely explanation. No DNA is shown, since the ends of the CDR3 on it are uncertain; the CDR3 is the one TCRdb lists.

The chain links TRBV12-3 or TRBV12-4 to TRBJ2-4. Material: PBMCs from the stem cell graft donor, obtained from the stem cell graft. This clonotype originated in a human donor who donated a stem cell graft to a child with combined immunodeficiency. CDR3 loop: CASSLAQAIQYY.